The 29 T cell receptor beta chains in this list originate from one sample, sequenced in a study of monozygotic twins with inflammatory bowel disease. TCRdb re-called the 5' RACE reads; every CDR3 protein appears as one record, without DNA. The specimen's table records about 380,000 distinct CDR3 sequences. Sequenced input: blood. Source of these receptors: a human donor with ulcerative colitis or Crohn's disease, or a healthy co-twin of an affected twin (not recorded which).

This rearrangement joins TRBV6-2 or TRBV6-3 to TRBJ2-2. CDR1 is MNHEY, CDR2 SVGEGT, per germline. This CDR3 comprises 20 residues. The CDR3 region is CASSYRILTRKERNTGELFF.

The chain is built from TRBV14 and TRBJ1-6; no DNA is available, so the TRBD1 call from TCRdb remains unchecked. Germline assignment: CDR1 SGHDN and CDR2 FVKESK. The CDR3 totals 15 residues. CDR3 sequence reads: CASSTRTGGASPLHF.

V gene TRBV5-1 combines with J gene TRBJ2-7; TCRdb indicates TRBD1, and absent DNA this call remains unverified. CDR1 SGHRS and CDR2 YFSETQ come from the germline V gene. The CDR3 consists of 14 residues. CDR3 region: CASSLRGSGDEQYF.

The V call is TRBV5-1, the J call TRBJ2-5. Looked up from germline, CDR1 is SGHRS and CDR2 is YFSETQ. This CDR3 has 13 amino acids. The CDR3 loop is CASSFPEQETQYF. Drawing the rest from reference TRBV5-1 and TRBJ2-5, the complete variable domain is KAGVTQTPRYLIKTRGQQVTLSCSPISGHRSVSWYQQTPGQGLQFLFEYFSETQRNKGNFPGRFSGRQFSNSRSEMNVSTLELGDSALYLCASSFPEQETQYFGPGTRLLVL.

This rearrangement joins TRBV7-7 to TRBJ2-1; TCRdb's D call, TRBD1, is unchecked because there is no DNA. In germline, CDR1 is SSHAT, CDR2 FNYEAQ (reference sequence). The CDR3 totals 13 residues. CDR3 protein: CASTTGSGNEQFF. The full variable domain, its missing parts supplied by reference TRBV7-7 and TRBJ2-1, is GAGVSQSPRYKVTKRGQDVTLRCDPISSHATLYWYQQALGQGPEFLTYFNYEAQPDKSGLPSDRFSAERPEGSISTLTIQRTEQRDSAMYRCASTTGSGNEQFFGPGTRLTVL.

The chain joins TRBV5-1 to TRBJ2-3. The CDR3 has 13 amino acids. The germline CDR1 and CDR2 sequences are SGHRS and YFSETQ. CDR3 amino acids: CASKTVSTDTQYF.

The chain joins TRBV18 to TRBJ2-7; the D call from TCRdb, TRBD2, cannot be confirmed without DNA. The CDR3 length is 16 residues. Germline V gives CDR1 KGHSH, CDR2 LQKENI. The CDR3 loop is CASSSGLSALIYEQYF.

V and J are TRBV7-9 and TRBJ1-2. Germline V CDR1 and CDR2: SEHNR, FQNEAQ (reference sequence). This CDR3 is built from 14 residues. The CDR3 protein is CASSLVDKIYGYTF.

The chain is built from TRBV7-9 and TRBJ1-5; there is no DNA to check the TCRdb D call of TRBD1. CDR1 and CDR2 from the germline V gene are SEHNR and FQNEAQ (reference sequence). The CDR3 is 15 residues long. The CDR3 sequence: CASSSFDSDNQPQHF.

V is TRBV29-1 and J is TRBJ2-1; TCRdb's D gene call, TRBD1, goes unchecked for lack of DNA. Per germline, CDR1 SQVTM and CDR2 ANQGSEA. The CDR3 sequence is 13 residues long. The CDR3 protein is CSVTGQGYNEQFF.

The chain links TRBV7-2 to TRBJ2-3. The CDR3 totals 13 residues. CDR1 is SGHTA, CDR2 FQGNSA, per germline. The CDR3 is CASSPQRWDTQYF.

V and J are TRBV6-2 or TRBV6-3 and TRBJ2-7; TCRdb names TRBD1, which stays unverified in the absence of DNA. Germline V gene sequence: CDR1 MNHEY, CDR2 SVGEGT. The CDR3 has 16 residues. The CDR3 protein is CASSYRWGAAVYEQYF.

The chain recombines TRBV10-3 with TRBJ2-7; TCRdb picks TRBD1, but there is no DNA to check that call. In germline, CDR1 is ENHRY, CDR2 SYGVKD. CDR3 length: 14 residues. The CDR3 sequence: CAISGKPGTYEQYF.

The V and J genes are TRBV6-2 or TRBV6-3 and TRBJ2-7; with no DNA, the TCRdb D assignment of TRBD1 cannot be verified. CDR1 is MNHEY and CDR2 is SVGEGT in the germline V gene. The CDR3 is made up of 16 amino acids. The chain's CDR3 is CASSYSQAKHHYEQYF.

The chain has TRBV6-4 and TRBJ2-3; the D call of TRBD2 rests on TCRdb alone, since no DNA is present to check it. CDR3 length: 16 residues. CDR1 is MRHNA and CDR2 is SNTAGT in the germline V gene. The CDR3 here is CASSDRGLVDLDTQYF.

The chain links TRBV6-1 to TRBJ1-2. This CDR3 comprises 15 residues. Germline CDR1 reads MNHNS; CDR2 reads SASEGT. CDR3 sequence reads: CASSSGRGTIYGYTF.

This sequence joins TRBV24-1 and TRBJ2-5. The CDR3 is made up of 12 amino acids. Germline V lookup: CDR1 KGHDR, CDR2 SFDVKD. This chain's CDR3 is CATSDLAETQYF.

The chain carries TRBV7-2 and TRBJ2-3. The CDR3 loop spans 13 amino acids. The germline V gene encodes CDR1 SGHTA and CDR2 FQGNSA. CDR3 sequence reads: CASRKIRADTQYF.

This sequence joins TRBV5-6 and TRBJ2-1. Germline V gene sequence: CDR1 SGHDT, CDR2 YYEEEE. The CDR3 consists of 15 residues. The CDR3 protein is CASSLNLEHHNEQFF.

This sequence joins TRBV13 and TRBJ2-7; TCRdb reports TRBD2, a call that lacks DNA to check it against. This CDR3 is built from 15 residues. Germline assignment: CDR1 PRHDT and CDR2 FYEKMQ (reference sequence). The CDR3 region is CASSLAPLAGYEQYF. The full variable domain, rest sourced from reference TRBV13 and TRBJ2-7, is AAGVIQSPRHLIKEKRETATLKCYPIPRHDTVYWYQQGPGQDPQFLISFYEKMQSDKGSIPDRFSAQQFSDYHSELNMSSLELGDSALYFCASSLAPLAGYEQYFGPGTRLTVT.

The V and J genes are TRBV7-9 and TRBJ1-2; the D gene TCRdb calls, TRBD1, cannot be checked with no DNA. The CDR3 runs to 15 residues. Germline CDR1 reads SEHNR; CDR2 reads FQNEAQ (reference sequence). The CDR3 protein is CASSLAQGNRYGYTF.

The CDR3 region is CASSSDIYEQYF. The gene calls are TRBV7-2 and TRBJ2-7. The CDR3 covers 12 residues. The V gene's germline CDR1 is SGHTA and CDR2 FQGNSA.

V and J are TRBV12-3 or TRBV12-4 and TRBJ1-5; TCRdb proposes TRBD1, but this gene call is untestable without DNA. CDR3 length: 17 amino acids. CDR3 in amino acids: CASSPGTGIYSNQPQHF.

The J gene is TRBJ1-2, the V gene TRBV3-1; without DNA, the TCRdb call of TRBD1 cannot be checked. In germline, CDR1 is LGHDT, CDR2 YNNKEL (reference sequence). This CDR3 region has 17 residues. CDR3 amino acids: CASSQGGFGGSSYGYTF.

This chain connects TRBV19 to TRBJ2-1; TCRdb picks TRBD1, but there is no DNA to check that call. The CDR3 sequence is 15 residues long. The germline gives CDR1 LNHDA, CDR2 SQIVND (reference sequence). The chain's CDR3 is CASSIGTRGGNEQFF.

The V and J genes are TRBV11-2 and TRBJ2-5; TCRdb indicates TRBD1, and absent DNA this call remains unverified. Per the germline V gene, CDR1 is SGHAT and CDR2 is FQNNGV. The CDR3 length is 18 residues. Here the CDR3 reads CASSLEEPVQERWETQYF.

V gene TRBV20-1 combines with J gene TRBJ2-7; checking the TCRdb D call of TRBD1 is not possible without DNA. CDR1 DFQATT and CDR2 SNEGSKA come from the germline V gene (reference sequence). The CDR3 spans 14 residues. CDR3 region: CSAALTGEVSEQYF.

The chain recombines TRBV20-1 with TRBJ2-7; TCRdb outputs TRBD2, but without DNA this stays unchecked. The CDR3 consists of 12 residues. Germline CDR1 is DFQATT and CDR2 is SNEGSKA (reference sequence). The CDR3 here is CSARDVGGEQYF.

This rearrangement joins TRBV30 to TRBJ2-1; TCRdb picks TRBD2, but there is no DNA to check that call. Germline assignment: CDR1 GTSNPN and CDR2 SVGIG (reference sequence). The CDR3 sequence is 15 residues long. The CDR3 sequence is CAWSTGLAGGHFPFF.